This TCR beta chain was sequenced during a study of OX40 agonist ivuxolimab in advanced cancers. With regard to the full study: Ivuxolimab was an agonistic, fully human IgG2 monoclonal antibody directed against OX40 (CD134), a costimulatory receptor. Intravenous ivuxolimab was administered to patients every 2 weeks at six dose levels: 0.01, 0.1, 0.3, 1.5, 3 and 10 mg/kg. Of the roughly 50 dose-escalation patients, hepatocellular carcinoma was present in around 20, melanoma in about 15, renal cell carcinoma in 9 and head and neck cancer in 9. The dose-escalation cohort was 80% to 90% male with a mean age of around 62 years, ranging from roughly 23 to 90. Patients were allowed to have had prior anti-PD-1, anti-PD-L1 or anti-CTLA-4 therapy, and approximately 40% of the dose-escalation patients had previously received checkpoint inhibitors. Partial responses occurred in three dose-escalation patients, of whom one had hepatocellular carcinoma and two had cutaneous melanoma. Peripheral TCRbeta sequencing was intended to test whether TCR sequence diversity was altered and clonal T-cell expansion was caused by ivuxolimab. The monotherapy dose-escalation portion (N ≈ 50 patients) of the phase I ivuxolimab trial is reported in the paper. What the research found in general, with its limitations: In the 0.1-3.0 mg/kg groups, partial responders were among the patients with the lowest normalized peripheral clonal expansion, particularly in CD8+ T cells. Low levels of normalized T-cell clonal expansion were also seen in some nonresponding patients. At doses of 0.1 to 3.0 mg/kg, clonal expansion of both CD4+ and CD8+ T cells in blood was seen between baseline and week 6. Antigen specificity was not determined for the clonally expanded peripheral T cells. After ivuxolimab, more expanded clones were found on average in CD8+ T cells than in CD4+ T cells.

For sequencing of the TCRbeta CDR3 region, genomic DNA was extracted from the sorted cells. The immunoSEQ Assay was used to sequence the TCRbeta CDR3 regions. TCRdb obtained this table from immuneACCESS and retained in-frame rearrangements with V and J assigned. These tables miss some clones; where compared with another copy, unresolved V genes account for less than half of the shortfall, and the remainder is unexplained. The sample table contains 30,000 to 40,000 clones; only one count was recorded for over 80% of them. The ten largest clones capture less than 2% of the sample. Patients with autoimmune disease history or receiving systemic immunosuppression were excluded from the trial. Peripheral blood for TCR sequencing was drawn from every dose cohort at baseline, at cycle 4 day 1 and at cycle 7 day 1. Samples were obtained from an open-label, multicenter, first-in-human phase I dose-escalation trial of ivuxolimab. Adults with locally advanced or metastatic melanoma, renal cell carcinoma, hepatocellular carcinoma or head and neck squamous cell carcinoma were enrolled in the trial. Before TCR sequencing, CD4+ T cells and CD8+ T cells from peripheral blood were sorted into separate populations.

This clone showed up just once. Its antigen specificity is not known. Within one base of it there is no much larger clone, and no base qualities were kept. This sequence originates from an adult with an advanced solid tumor such as melanoma, head and neck, liver or kidney cancer. The starting material was CD4+ or CD8+ T cells sorted from blood, obtained in a trial of the OX40 agonist ivuxolimab.

The DNA reads TGCGCCAGCAGCTTGGCCCTAGCGGGCGCCAGCTCCTACGAGCAGTACTTC. The translation is CASSLALAGASSYEQYF. The rearranged chain carries TRBV5-1 and TRBJ2-7, with 8 middle bases fitting TRBD2. Taken from cysteine to phenylalanine, the CDR3 has 17 residues. Only the CDR3 region is kept as DNA, spanning 51 bases read in frame from base 1. CDR1 SGHRS and CDR2 YFSETQ were looked up in the germline V gene. Trimming accounts for 0 bases at V and 0 bases at J, while the number of junction bases matched to no gene is 8.